This T cell receptor (beta chain) was captured in a study of T cell repertoires in cytomegalovirus infection (dated by TCRdb to the late 2010s). With regard to the full study: Peptide stimulations targeted recently identified HLA-C-restricted CMV epitopes, whose presentation resists viral immunomodulation, together with well-studied HLA-B-restricted epitopes. Because public TCR beta signatures pointed to carriage of CMV infection together with the matching HLA type, the HLA type of each donor mattered for the analysis. The study at large found these results: Cumulative frequency of public TCR beta family members discriminated carriers of CMV infection plus the relevant HLA type in this cohort and an independent roughly 330-donor cohort. The ex vivo response was dominated by HLA-C-restricted CMV-specific TCR beta clonotypes, which also provided the single most frequent clonotype in two of eight donors.

Sequences LGHNT (CDR1) and FRNRAP (CDR2) are obtained from the germline V gene. Counted from cysteine to phenylalanine, this CDR3 has 14 amino acids. The retained sequence is limited to the CDR3, 42 bases, with the frame set at the first base. Relative to germline, V is missing 6 bases and J is missing 5 bases, with 5 bases of the junction outside any gene match. The treatment or condition label, as the study defines it: in vitro stimulation with specific CMV peptide epitopes to enrich CMV-specific T cells. A remark on this clonotype: It lacks a known antigen. It has no much larger one-base neighbor in the sample; base qualities were not kept.

The listed sequencing device is Illumina HiSeq 1500. Through fastp at Q25 and MiXCR, TCRdb rebuilt clones from the public reads, retaining in-frame beta chains. Every entry covers one CDR3 protein and lists the most common genes and DNA from its rows. This sample has about 770,000 distinct CDR3 sequences in its table, and approximately 32% of those were observed once. The ten largest clones take up 13% of the sample. This sequence originates from a human donor in good health (CMV status not recorded). Some clones in this sample may be carry-over from other donors' samples. The sample was cultured CD8+ T cells from PBMCs, taken from culture after CMV antigen stimulation. The sequence is built from TRBV12-5 and TRBJ2-5; 11 central nucleotides agree with TRBD1. The sequence in DNA is TGTGCTAGTGGCCAGGGACAGGGGGAGGAGACCCAGTACTTC. This encodes CASGQGQGEETQYF.